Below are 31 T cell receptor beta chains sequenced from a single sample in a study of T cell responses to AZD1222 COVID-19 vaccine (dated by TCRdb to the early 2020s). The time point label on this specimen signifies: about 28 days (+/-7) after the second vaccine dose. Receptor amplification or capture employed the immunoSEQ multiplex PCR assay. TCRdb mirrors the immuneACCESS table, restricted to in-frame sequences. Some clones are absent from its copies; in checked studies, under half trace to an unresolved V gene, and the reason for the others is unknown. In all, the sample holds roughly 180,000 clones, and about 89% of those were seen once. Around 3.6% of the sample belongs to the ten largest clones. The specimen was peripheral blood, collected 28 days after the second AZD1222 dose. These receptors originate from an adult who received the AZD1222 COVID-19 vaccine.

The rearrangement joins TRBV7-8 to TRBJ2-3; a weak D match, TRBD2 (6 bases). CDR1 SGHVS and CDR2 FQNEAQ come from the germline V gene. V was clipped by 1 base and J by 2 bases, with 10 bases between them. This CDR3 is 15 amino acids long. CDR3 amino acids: CASSLEWGDTDTQYF. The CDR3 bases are TGTGCCAGCAGCTTAGAGTGGGGGGACACAGATACGCAGTATTTT.

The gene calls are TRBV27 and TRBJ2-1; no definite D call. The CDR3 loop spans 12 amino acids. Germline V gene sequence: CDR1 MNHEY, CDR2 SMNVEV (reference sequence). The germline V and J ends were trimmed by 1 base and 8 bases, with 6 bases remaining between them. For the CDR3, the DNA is TGTGCCAGCAGTTTATTGGGGTATGAGCAGTTCTTC. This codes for CASSLLGYEQFF.

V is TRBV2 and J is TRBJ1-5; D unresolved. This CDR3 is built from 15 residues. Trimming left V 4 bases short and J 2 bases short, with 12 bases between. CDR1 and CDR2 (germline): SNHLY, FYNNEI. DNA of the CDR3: TGTGCCAGCAGTGTCGGGCTAATCGGCAATCAGCCCCAGCATTTT. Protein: CASSVGLIGNQPQHF.

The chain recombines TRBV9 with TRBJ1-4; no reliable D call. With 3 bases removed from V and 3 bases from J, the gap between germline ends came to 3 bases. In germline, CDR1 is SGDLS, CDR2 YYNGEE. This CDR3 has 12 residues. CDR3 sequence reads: CASSEPNEKLFF. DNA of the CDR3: TGTGCCAGCAGCGAGCCTAATGAAAAACTGTTTTTT.

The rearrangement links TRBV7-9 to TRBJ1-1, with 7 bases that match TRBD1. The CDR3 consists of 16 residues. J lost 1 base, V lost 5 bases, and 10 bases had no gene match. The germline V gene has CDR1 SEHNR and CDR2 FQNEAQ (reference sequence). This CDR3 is CASSPTFGTENTEAFF. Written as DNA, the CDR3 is TGTGCCAGCAGCCCTACCTTTGGGACAGAGAACACTGAAGCTTTCTTT.

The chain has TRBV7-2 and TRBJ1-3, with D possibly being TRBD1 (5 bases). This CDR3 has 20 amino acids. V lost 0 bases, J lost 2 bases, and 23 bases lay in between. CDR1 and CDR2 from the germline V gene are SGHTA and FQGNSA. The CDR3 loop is CASSLARAGHWEFAGNTIYF. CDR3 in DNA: TGTGCCAGCAGCTTAGCTCGAGCAGGGCATTGGGAATTTGCTGGAAACACCATATATTTT.

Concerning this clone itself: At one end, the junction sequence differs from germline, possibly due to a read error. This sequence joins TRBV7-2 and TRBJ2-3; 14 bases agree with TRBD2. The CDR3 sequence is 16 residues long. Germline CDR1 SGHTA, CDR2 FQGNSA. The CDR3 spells CASSSWGLAGAPLSDF. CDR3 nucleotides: TGTGCCAGCAGCTCCTGGGGACTAGCGGGAGCCCCCCTTTCGGATTTT.

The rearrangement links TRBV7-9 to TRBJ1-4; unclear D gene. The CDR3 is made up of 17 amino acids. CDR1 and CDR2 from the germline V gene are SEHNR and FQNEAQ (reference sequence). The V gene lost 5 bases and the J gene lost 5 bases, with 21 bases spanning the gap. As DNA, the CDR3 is TGTGCCAGCAGCACCGACAACGGCCGGCACGAGAATGAAAAACTGTTTTTT. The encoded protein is CASSTDNGRHENEKLFF.

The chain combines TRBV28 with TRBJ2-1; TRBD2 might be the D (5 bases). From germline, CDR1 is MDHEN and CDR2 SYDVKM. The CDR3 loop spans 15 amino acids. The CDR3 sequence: CNPPQTSKSYNEQFF. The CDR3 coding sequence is TGTAACCCCCCCCAAACTAGTAAGTCCTACAATGAGCAGTTCTTC.

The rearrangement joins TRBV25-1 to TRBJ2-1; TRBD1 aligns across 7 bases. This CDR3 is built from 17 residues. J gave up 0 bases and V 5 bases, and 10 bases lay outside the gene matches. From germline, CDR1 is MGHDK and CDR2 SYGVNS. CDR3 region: CASSPPGQARSYNEQFF. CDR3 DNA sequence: TGTGCCAGCAGTCCGCCCGGACAGGCTCGCTCCTACAATGAGCAGTTCTTC.

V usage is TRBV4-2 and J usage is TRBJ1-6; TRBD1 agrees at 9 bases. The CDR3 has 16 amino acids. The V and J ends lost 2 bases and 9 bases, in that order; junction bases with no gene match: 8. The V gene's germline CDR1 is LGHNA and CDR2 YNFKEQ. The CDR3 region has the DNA TGTGCCAGCAGCCAAAACTGGGGGACAGGGTTTTCACCCCTCCACTTT. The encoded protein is CASSQNWGTGFSPLHF.

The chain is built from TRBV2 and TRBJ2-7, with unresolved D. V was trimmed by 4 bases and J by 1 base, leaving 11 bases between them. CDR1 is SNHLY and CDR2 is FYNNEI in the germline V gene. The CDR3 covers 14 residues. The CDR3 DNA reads TGTGCCAGCAGTGTCCGGGTGAATTCCTACGAGCAGTACTTC. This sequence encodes CASSVRVNSYEQYF.

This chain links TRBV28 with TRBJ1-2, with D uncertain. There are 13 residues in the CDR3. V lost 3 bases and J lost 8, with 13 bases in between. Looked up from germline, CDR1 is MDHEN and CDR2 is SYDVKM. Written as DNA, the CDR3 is TGTGCCAGCAGTTTGGCCAGTTTGTGGGGCTACACCTTC. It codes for CASSLASLWGYTF.

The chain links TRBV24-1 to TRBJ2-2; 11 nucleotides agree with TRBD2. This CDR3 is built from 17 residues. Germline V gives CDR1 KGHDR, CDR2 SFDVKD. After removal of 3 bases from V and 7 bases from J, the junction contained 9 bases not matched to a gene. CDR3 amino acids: CATSDTSGRSKHGELFF. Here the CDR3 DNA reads TGTGCCACCAGTGATACTAGCGGGAGAAGTAAACACGGGGAGCTGTTTTTT.

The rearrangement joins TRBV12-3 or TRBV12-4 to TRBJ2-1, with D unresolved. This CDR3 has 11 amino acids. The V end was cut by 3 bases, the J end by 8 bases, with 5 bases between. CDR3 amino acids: CASSLEHEQFF. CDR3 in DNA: TGTGCCAGCAGTTTGGAGCATGAGCAGTTCTTC.

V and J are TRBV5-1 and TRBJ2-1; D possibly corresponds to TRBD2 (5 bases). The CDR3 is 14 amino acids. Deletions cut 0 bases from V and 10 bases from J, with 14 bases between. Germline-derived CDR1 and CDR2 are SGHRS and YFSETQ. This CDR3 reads CASSLVPSSGEQFF. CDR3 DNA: TGCGCCAGCAGCTTGGTCCCGAGCTCGGGGGAGCAGTTCTTC. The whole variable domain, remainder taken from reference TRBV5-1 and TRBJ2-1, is KAGVTQTPRYLIKTRGQQVTLSCSPISGHRSVSWYQQTPGQGLQFLFEYFSETQRNKGNFPGRFSGRQFSNSRSEMNVSTLELGDSALYLCASSLVPSSGEQFFGPGTRLTVL.

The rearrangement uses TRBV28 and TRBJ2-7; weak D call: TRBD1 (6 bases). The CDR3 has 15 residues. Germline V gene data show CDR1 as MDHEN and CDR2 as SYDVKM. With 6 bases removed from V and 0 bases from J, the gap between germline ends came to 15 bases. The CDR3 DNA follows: TGTGCCAGCAGCCCCGGACAGCTGAGCTCCTACGAGCAGTACTTC. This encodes CASSPGQLSSYEQYF.

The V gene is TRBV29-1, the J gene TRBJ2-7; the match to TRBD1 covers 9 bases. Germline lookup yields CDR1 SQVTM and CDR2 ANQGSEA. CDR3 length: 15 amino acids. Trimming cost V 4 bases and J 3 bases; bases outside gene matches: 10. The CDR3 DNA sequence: TGCAGCGTTGGTGTATCGGGACAGGGATTCTACGAGCAGTACTTC. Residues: CSVGVSGQGFYEQYF.

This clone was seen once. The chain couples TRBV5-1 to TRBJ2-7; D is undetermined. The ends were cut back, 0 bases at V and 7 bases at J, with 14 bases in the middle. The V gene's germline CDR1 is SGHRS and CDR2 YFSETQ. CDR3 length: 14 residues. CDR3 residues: CASSLGLMSSEQYF. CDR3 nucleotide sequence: TGCGCCAGCAGCTTGGGACTTATGAGCAGTGAGCAGTACTTC.

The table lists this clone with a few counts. The CDR3 DNA reads as TGTGCCACCCTGGGGTCCTCGCCCTATGGCTACACCTTC. Its translation: CATLGSSPYGYTF. The chain carries TRBV10-3 and TRBJ1-2; D ambiguous. CDR3 length equals 13 residues. Germline loops: CDR1 ENHRY, CDR2 SYGVKD. Between the trimmed V and J ends, which lost 10 bases and 4 bases, there was a span of 16 bases.

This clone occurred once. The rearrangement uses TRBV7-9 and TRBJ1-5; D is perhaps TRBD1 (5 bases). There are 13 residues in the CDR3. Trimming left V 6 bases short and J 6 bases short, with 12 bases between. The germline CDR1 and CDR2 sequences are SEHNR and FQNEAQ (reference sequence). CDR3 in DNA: TGTGCCAGCAGTGAGGGGAGTTTTCAGCCCCAGCATTTT. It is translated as CASSEGSFQPQHF.

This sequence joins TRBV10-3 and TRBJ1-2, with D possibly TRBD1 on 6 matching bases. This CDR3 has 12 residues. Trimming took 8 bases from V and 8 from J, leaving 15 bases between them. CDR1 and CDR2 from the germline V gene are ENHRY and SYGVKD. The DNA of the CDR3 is TGTGCCATCGGAGGCAGGGGTGGCGGCTACACCTTC. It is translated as CAIGGRGGGYTF.

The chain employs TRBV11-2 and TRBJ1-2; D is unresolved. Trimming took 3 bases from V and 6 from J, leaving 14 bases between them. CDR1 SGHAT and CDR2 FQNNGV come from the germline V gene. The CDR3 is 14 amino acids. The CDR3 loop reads CASSLVTVSNGYTF. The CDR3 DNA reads TGTGCCAGCAGCTTGGTAACAGTCTCAAATGGCTACACCTTC.

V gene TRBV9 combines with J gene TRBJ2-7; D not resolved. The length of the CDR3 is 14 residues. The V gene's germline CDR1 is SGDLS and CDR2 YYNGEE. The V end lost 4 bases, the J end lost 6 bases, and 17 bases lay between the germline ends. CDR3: CASSPQPKAPEQYF. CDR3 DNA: TGTGCCAGCAGCCCACAACCTAAGGCCCCCGAGCAGTACTTC.

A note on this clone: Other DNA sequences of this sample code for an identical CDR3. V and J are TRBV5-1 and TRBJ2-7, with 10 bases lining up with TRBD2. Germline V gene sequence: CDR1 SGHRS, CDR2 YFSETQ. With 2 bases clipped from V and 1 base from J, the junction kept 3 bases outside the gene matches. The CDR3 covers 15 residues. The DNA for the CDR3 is TGCGCCAGCAGCTTCCTAGCGGGGGCATCCTACGAGCAGTACTTC. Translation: CASSFLAGASYEQYF.

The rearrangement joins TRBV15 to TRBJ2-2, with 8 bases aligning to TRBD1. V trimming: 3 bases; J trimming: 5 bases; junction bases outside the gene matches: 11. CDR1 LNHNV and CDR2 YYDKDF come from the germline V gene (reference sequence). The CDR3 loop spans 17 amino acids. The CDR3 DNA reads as TGTGCCACCAGCAGTGATACCCAGGGGGCGCGGACCGGGGAGCTGTTTTTT. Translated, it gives CATSSDTQGARTGELFF.

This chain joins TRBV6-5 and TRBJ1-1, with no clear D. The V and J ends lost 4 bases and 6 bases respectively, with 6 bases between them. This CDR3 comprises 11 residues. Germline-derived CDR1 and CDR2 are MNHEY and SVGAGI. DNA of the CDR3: TGTGCCAGCAGTTCGTGGTCTGAAGCTTTCTTT. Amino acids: CASSSWSEAFF.

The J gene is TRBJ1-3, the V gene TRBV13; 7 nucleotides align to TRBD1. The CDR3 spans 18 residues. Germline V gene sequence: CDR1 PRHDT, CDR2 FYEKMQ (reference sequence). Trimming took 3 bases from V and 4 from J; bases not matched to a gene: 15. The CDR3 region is CASSFTTPTGRSGNTIYF. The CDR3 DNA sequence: TGTGCCAGCAGCTTTACGACCCCGACAGGGCGTTCGGGAAACACCATATATTTT.

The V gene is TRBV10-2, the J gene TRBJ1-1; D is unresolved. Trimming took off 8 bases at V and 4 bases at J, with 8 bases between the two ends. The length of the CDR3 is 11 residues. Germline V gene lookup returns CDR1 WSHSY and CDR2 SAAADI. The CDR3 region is CASGEGTEAFF. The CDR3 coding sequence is TGCGCCAGCGGGGAGGGCACTGAAGCTTTCTTT.

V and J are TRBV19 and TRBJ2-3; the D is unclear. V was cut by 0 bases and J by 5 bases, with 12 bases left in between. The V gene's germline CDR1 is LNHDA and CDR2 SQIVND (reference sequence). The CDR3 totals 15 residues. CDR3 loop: CASSIDDEKGDTQYF. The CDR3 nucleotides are TGTGCCAGTAGTATAGACGACGAAAAAGGAGATACGCAGTATTTT.

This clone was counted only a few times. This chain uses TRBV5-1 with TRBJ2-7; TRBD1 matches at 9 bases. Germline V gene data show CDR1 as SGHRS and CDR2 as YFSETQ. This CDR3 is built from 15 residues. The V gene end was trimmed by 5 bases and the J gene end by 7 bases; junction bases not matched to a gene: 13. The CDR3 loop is CASRLAGTGSEEQYF. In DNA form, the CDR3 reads TGCGCCAGCAGACTCGCCGGGACAGGGTCAGAGGAGCAGTACTTC.